What follows are 14 T cell receptor beta chains derived from one specimen sequenced in a study of T-cell memory formation after mild COVID-19. TCRdb reanalysed the 5' RACE reads using MiXCR and keeps one entry per CDR3 protein. The sample contains 200,000 or so distinct CDR3 sequences, approximately 16% of which appear only once. The sequenced sample consisted of PBMCs or a T cell subset sorted from them (not recorded which). These TCRs come from an adult woman who had mild COVID-19 (a few samples of this study predate the infection). Cell type and time point are not known.

V is TRBV7-2 and J is TRBJ1-2; 10 bases match TRBD1. V dropped 5 bases and J dropped 7; count of bases not matched to a gene: 13. CDR3 length: 16 amino acids. Germline CDR1 and CDR2: SGHTA and FQGNSA. The CDR3 protein is CASSRTRTGGVSGYTF. DNA for the CDR3: TGTGCCAGCAGCCGCACAAGGACAGGGGGAGTGTCTGGCTACACCTTC.

The table lists this clonotype with a few counts. The chain recombines TRBV5-1 with TRBJ1-1; D remains ambiguous. The CDR3 contains 17 residues. Germline CDR1 is SGHRS and CDR2 is YFSETQ. Between the trimmed V and J ends, which lost 0 bases and 2 bases, there was a span of 17 bases. The CDR3: CASSLGAALVVNTEAFF. The CDR3 DNA sequence: TGCGCCAGCAGCTTGGGGGCAGCTTTAGTCGTAAACACTGAAGCTTTCTTT.

The rearrangement links TRBV4-1 to TRBJ1-5; D is unclear. From germline, CDR1 is MGHRA and CDR2 YSYEKL. V was pared by 3 bases and J by 5 bases, with 11 bases between. This CDR3 is 14 amino acids long. The CDR3 region has the DNA TGCGCCAGCAGCCAGGACGGTGTTTATCAGCCCCAGCATTTT. Translating gives CASSQDGVYQPQHF.

The V and J genes are TRBV5-1 and TRBJ2-3; D is possibly TRBD1 or TRBD2 (6 bases each). Germline values: CDR1 SGHRS, CDR2 YFSETQ. This CDR3 is 15 amino acids long. V was trimmed by 6 bases and J by 0 bases, leaving 14 bases between them. This chain's CDR3 is CASMETGASTDTQYF. The CDR3 region has the DNA TGCGCCAGCATGGAGACGGGGGCAAGCACAGATACGCAGTATTTT.

This clonotype was seen at least ten times. Here the CDR3 DNA reads TGCGCCAGCAGCCAAGATTCGGGGACCATCAATGAGCAGTTCTTC. This sequence encodes CASSQDSGTINEQFF. The chain carries TRBV4-1 and TRBJ2-1; D possibly matches TRBD1 or TRBD2 (5 bases each). Germline V gives CDR1 MGHRA, CDR2 YSYEKL. The CDR3 contains 15 residues. V gave up 0 bases and J gave up 6 bases, with 12 bases separating them.

There are a few counts of this clonotype. The chain uses TRBV6-1 and TRBJ2-7; TRBD2 aligns across 10 bases. This CDR3 has 15 amino acids. The germline V gene has CDR1 MNHNS and CDR2 SASEGT. With 7 bases clipped from V and 3 bases from J, the junction kept 9 bases outside the gene matches. The DNA for the CDR3 is TGTGCCAGCACCTTAGGGTCTAGCGGGGGCTACGAGCAGTACTTC. This encodes CASTLGSSGGYEQYF.

Ten or more counts support this clonotype. V usage is TRBV5-1 and J usage is TRBJ2-7; TRBD2 matches at 10 bases. CDR3 length: 16 residues. J lost 7 bases, V lost 0 bases, and 10 bases had no gene match. The V gene's germline CDR1 is SGHRS and CDR2 YFSETQ. CDR3 DNA sequence: TGCGCCAGCAGCTTGGAAGCGGGACTAGCGACGAGGGAGCAGTACTTC. It yields the protein CASSLEAGLATREQYF.

This clonotype occurred a few times. The genes are TRBV20-1 and TRBJ2-2, with TRBD2 identical over 10 bases. Trimming took 2 bases from V and 7 from J; bases not matched to a gene: 10. Germline V gene data show CDR1 as DFQATT and CDR2 as SNEGSKA (reference sequence). CDR3 length: 16 amino acids. The CDR3 DNA reads TGCAGTGCTAGAATCCAGCGGGAGGGCCCTAGCGGGGAGCTGTTTTTT. Translating gives CSARIQREGPSGELFF.

The chain uses TRBV5-1 and TRBJ1-5, with D tentatively TRBD1 (5 bases). The CDR3 covers 15 residues. V was clipped by 4 bases and J by 6 bases, with 17 bases between them. The germline V gene has CDR1 SGHRS and CDR2 YFSETQ. This chain's CDR3 is CASSQDGGVGQPQHF. The CDR3 nucleotides read TGCGCCAGCAGCCAAGATGGGGGGGTCGGTCAGCCCCAGCATTTT.

A few counts support this clonotype. The chain couples TRBV25-1 to TRBJ2-3; D is perhaps TRBD2 (5 bases). CDR3 length: 14 amino acids. V was shortened by 5 bases and J by 4 bases, with 13 bases between the two germline ends. Germline values: CDR1 MGHDK, CDR2 SYGVNS. CDR3 region: CASSFRGLSDTQYF. The CDR3 coding sequence is TGTGCCAGCAGTTTCCGCGGACTGTCAGATACGCAGTATTTT.

This clonotype was counted between two and nine times. The rearrangement links TRBV10-3 to TRBJ2-3; no firm D call. V lost 6 bases to trimming and J lost 10 bases, with 11 bases between them. The length of the CDR3 is 11 residues. Germline V gene data show CDR1 as ENHRY and CDR2 as SYGVKD. As DNA, the CDR3 is TGTGCCATCAGCGCTGTAGGTGCGCAGTATTTT. Translated: CAISAVGAQYF.

This clonotype was found a few times. This chain uses TRBV10-3 with TRBJ1-4; no reliable D call. Trimming took 5 bases from V and 4 from J, leaving 23 bases between them. The CDR3 has 18 residues. Germline CDR1 reads ENHRY; CDR2 reads SYGVKD. The DNA of the CDR3 is TGTGCCATCAGTCAAAAAGCGACCCAGCTAACTATTAATGAAAAACTGTTTTTT. Translated: CAISQKATQLTINEKLFF.

This clonotype has a count of ten or more. The chain uses TRBV7-9 and TRBJ2-7, with D unclear. The CDR3 contains 17 residues. The germline gives CDR1 SEHNR, CDR2 FQNEAQ (reference sequence). Trimming removed 2 bases from V and 0 bases from J, with 17 bases in between. The CDR3 loop reads CASSLRSRGNSSYEQYF. CDR3 nucleotide sequence: TGTGCCAGCAGCTTAAGATCTCGTGGGAATAGCTCCTACGAGCAGTACTTC.

This clonotype came up many times. The chain has TRBV3-1 and TRBJ2-7; D is uncertain. The germline V gene has CDR1 LGHDT and CDR2 YNNKEL (reference sequence). V lost 2 bases and J lost 1, with 6 bases in between. CDR3 length: 13 amino acids. Here the CDR3 reads CASSQTSSYEQYF. The CDR3 bases are TGTGCCAGCAGCCAAACCAGTTCCTACGAGCAGTACTTC.